Shown below are 9 T cell receptor beta chains from a single sample sequenced in a study of cytomegalovirus exposure and HLA in healthy donors (dated by TCRdb to the late 2010s). Library creation used the immunoSEQ multiplex PCR assay. For the multiplex PCR, a mixture combining 60 forward primers for TCR Vbeta segments and 13 reverse primers for TCR Jbeta segments was used. TCRdb stores this immuneACCESS table with in-frame sequences only. Part of the clones is absent; in the studies checked, under half of the shortfall reflects unresolved V genes, and no reason is known for the rest. The table for this sample lists roughly 120,000 clones; roughly 73% of them were counted only once. Jointly, the top ten make up approximately 0.9% of the sample. Sequencing input: PBMCs. These receptors were obtained from a woman aged 25 to 39 in good health and CMV-seronegative.

J is TRBJ2-7 and V is TRBV7-8; perhaps TRBD2 as D (5 bases). The CDR3 is 12 amino acids. With 8 bases removed from V and 2 bases from J, the gap between germline ends came to 10 bases. The V gene's germline CDR1 is SGHVS and CDR2 FQNEAQ. CDR3 in DNA: TGTGCCAGCTACAGCGGCACCTACGAGCAGTACTTC. This sequence encodes CASYSGTYEQYF. Variable domain in full (rest from reference TRBV7-8 and TRBJ2-7): GAGVSQSPRYKVAKRGQDVALRCDPISGHVSLFWYQQALGQGPEFLTYFQNEAQLDKSGLPSDRFFAERPEGSVSTLKIQRTQQEDSAVYLCASYSGTYEQYFGPGTRLTVT.

The chain joins TRBV29-1 to TRBJ1-3, with TRBD1 matching 8 bases. V was clipped by 3 bases and J by 2 bases; unmatched bases: 3. The CDR3 is 14 amino acids. CDR1 SQVTM and CDR2 ANQGSEA come from the germline V gene. DNA of the CDR3: TGCAGCGTTGATGAGACAGGGGCTGGAAACACCATATATTTT. Protein: CSVDETGAGNTIYF.

The DNA of the CDR3 is TGTGCCAGCAGCCAAACAGGAGACGCTCAGCCCCAGCATTTT. Its protein is CASSQTGDAQPQHF. The chain recombines TRBV14 with TRBJ1-5; a possible D gene is TRBD1 (5 bases). The CDR3 runs to 14 residues. CDR1 is SGHDN and CDR2 is FVKESK in the germline V gene. V gave up 2 bases and J gave up 6 bases, with 11 bases separating them.

The chain has TRBV16 and TRBJ2-3; tentatively, D is TRBD2 (5 bases). Germline CDR1 KGHSY, CDR2 FQNENV. V lost 4 bases and J 4 bases, leaving 9 bases between the germline ends. CDR3 length equals 13 residues. CDR3 coding DNA: TGTGCCAGCAGCCCCGTCGGGGCAGATACGCAGTATTTT. Amino acids: CASSPVGADTQYF. The entire variable domain, with the rest obtained from reference TRBV16 and TRBJ2-3, is as follows: GEEVAQTPKHLVRGEGQKAKLYCAPIKGHSYVFWYQQVLKNEFKFLISFQNENVFDETGMPKERFSAKCLPNSPCSLEIQATKLEDSAVYFCASSPVGADTQYFGPGTRLTVL.

This chain links TRBV5-6 with TRBJ1-2; 9 nucleotides agree with TRBD1. Germline assignment: CDR1 SGHDT and CDR2 YYEEEE. CDR3 length: 13 amino acids. V lost 6 bases to trimming and J lost 7 bases; unmatched junction nucleotides: 7. The CDR3 region has the DNA TGTGCCAGCACCCGGACAGGGGAAAGTGGCTACACCTTC. As protein: CASTRTGESGYTF.

This clone was detected a few times. V and J are TRBV30 and TRBJ1-2; 8 positions agree with TRBD1. Per the germline V gene, CDR1 is GTSNPN and CDR2 is SVGIG (reference sequence). V lost 4 bases and J lost 6; bases outside the gene matches: 7. CDR3 length: 13 residues. The CDR3 region is CAWIWTGRDGYTF. The CDR3, as DNA: TGTGCCTGGATTTGGACAGGGAGAGATGGCTACACCTTC.

The CDR3 here is CASSLGQEETQYF. CDR3 nucleotides: TGTGCCAGCAGCTTAGGCCAGGAAGAGACCCAGTACTTC. V usage is TRBV7-2 and J usage is TRBJ2-5; D remains unclear. Germline CDR1 is SGHTA and CDR2 is FQGNSA. The CDR3 spans 13 residues. Trimming pared 1 base from V and 3 bases from J, leaving 6 bases between.

The chain links TRBV2 to TRBJ2-2; no firm D call. The CDR3 covers 16 residues. Germline CDR1 and CDR2: SNHLY and FYNNEI. The ends were cut back, 8 bases at V and 0 bases at J, with 16 bases in the middle. DNA for the CDR3: TGTGCCAGCGTACCGCGCGCGAGGTCGAACACCGGGGAGCTGTTTTTT. Translating gives CASVPRARSNTGELFF.

The genes are TRBV10-3 and TRBJ1-4, with 9 bases aligning to TRBD1. Germline V gives CDR1 ENHRY, CDR2 SYGVKD. The CDR3 is 16 residues long. V gave up 0 bases and J gave up 6 bases; unmatched junction bases: 5. CDR3 loop: CAISESGTGNDEKLFF. CDR3 bases: TGTGCCATCAGTGAGTCGGGGACAGGGAATGATGAAAAACTGTTTTTT.